The source of this TCR beta chain is a study of T-cell memory formation after mild COVID-19. TCRdb used MiXCR to reprocess the 5' RACE reads, holding one entry per CDR3 protein. The sample includes roughly 250,000 distinct CDR3 sequences, approximately 15% of them seen just once. Findings and caveats of the study: Later expanders leaned CD4+, whereas clones that contracted between day 15 and 85 were balanced CD4/CD8. Largely, contracting CD4+ clones fell within CM and EM, and contracting CD8+ clones within EMRA. A subset of responding clones appeared in pre-infection memory, suggesting cross-reactive memory joined.

In regard to this clonotype: No antigen is known for it.

The specimen was PBMCs or a T cell subset sorted from them (not recorded which). This receptor was taken from a man between 18 and 29 years old who had mild COVID-19 (a few samples of this study predate the infection). Cell type and time point are not known.

The chain's CDR3 is CASSNDRGRNYEQYF. For the CDR3, the DNA is TGTGCCAGCAGTAACGACAGGGGGCGGAACTACGAGCAGTACTTC. The rearrangement links TRBV27 to TRBJ2-7, with 10 nucleotides matching TRBD1. The ends lost 5 bases at V and 3 bases at J; junction bases unmatched: 7. The CDR3 is made up of 15 amino acids. The germline V gene has CDR1 MNHEY and CDR2 SMNVEV (reference sequence).